This is a list of T cell receptor beta chains from one sample in a study of blood T cell repertoires in COVID-19. Produced via immunoSEQ multiplex PCR; TCRdb's table is partial and in-frame only. The data contain about 270,000 clones, about nine tenths of them singletons. The sequenced sample was PBMCs or T cells enriched from blood (not recorded which). The source of these receptors is a woman aged 40 to 49 with acute COVID-19. Each CDR3 is given with its conserved first and last residue. A D gene is named only where the DNA matches it firmly. The size entry is marked missing in some rows and otherwise reads once, few, many or a size class.

TRBV27	TRBJ1-1	14	.	.	CASFQGYYNTEAFF	TGTGCCAGTTTCCAGGGGTATTATAACACTGAAGCTTTCTTT
TRBV7-8	TRBJ1-5	15	.	.	CASSTGSGQNQPQHF	TGTGCCAGCAGCACCGGTTCAGGGCAGAATCAGCCCCAGCATTTT
TRBV6-2/TRBV6-3	TRBJ2-1	16	.	once	CASSYSGTSYYNEQFF	TGTGCCAGCAGTTACTCCGGGACTTCCTATTACAATGAGCAGTTCTTC
TRBV30	TRBJ1-3	13	TRBD1	.	CACRQGAGNTIYF	TGTGCCTGCAGACAGGGGGCTGGAAACACCATATATTTT
TRBV9	TRBJ2-2	16	TRBD1	.	CASSWGQGADTGELFF	TGTGCCAGCAGCTGGGGACAGGGGGCTGACACCGGGGAGCTGTTTTTT
TRBV11-2	TRBJ1-5	14	.	few	CASGGSGRGQPQHF	TGTGCCAGCGGCGGGTCAGGCCGGGGGCAGCCCCAGCATTTT
TRBV7-6	TRBJ1-4	16	.	.	CASSLDSTGYNEKLFF	TGTGCCAGCAGCCTCGATTCGACAGGTTATAATGAAAAACTGTTTTTT
TRBV19	TRBJ2-7	17	TRBD2	few	CASSIAASGRALYEQYF	TGTGCCAGTAGTATAGCAGCTAGCGGGAGGGCCTTGTACGAGCAGTACTTC
TRBV11-3	TRBJ1-1	16	.	.	CASSPWEGNLDTEAFF	TGTGCCAGCAGCCCGTGGGAGGGAAATTTGGACACTGAAGCTTTCTTT
TRBV10-2	TRBJ2-6	19	.	once	CASAIKLRGEVTGANVLTF	TGCGCCAGTGCTATAAAGCTACGGGGAGAGGTGACTGGGGCCAACGTCCTGACTTTC
TRBV2	TRBJ2-2	16	.	.	CASRNERRVGTGELFF	TGTGCCAGCAGAAACGAACGCAGGGTGGGCACCGGGGAGCTGTTTTTT
TRBV7-9	TRBJ1-2	16	.	.	CASSLGHREIGYGYTF	TGTGCCAGCAGCTTGGGTCACAGGGAAATCGGCTATGGCTACACCTTC
TRBV5-4	TRBJ2-5	14	.	.	CASTLMGGQETQYF	TGTGCCAGCACCCTTATGGGGGGACAGGAGACCCAGTACTTC
TRBV4-2	TRBJ1-1	14	.	.	CASKLTTVNTEAFF	TGTGCCAGCAAACTAACAACGGTGAACACTGAAGCTTTCTTT
TRBV5-1	TRBJ1-2	16	TRBD1	.	CASSYYRGPSNYGYTF	TGCGCCAGCAGCTACTACAGGGGCCCCTCTAACTATGGCTACACCTTC
TRBV24-1	TRBJ2-1	15	TRBD2	.	CATSVIAGAGHEQFF	TGTGCCACCAGTGTAATAGCGGGAGCCGGCCATGAGCAGTTCTTC
TRBV11-2	TRBJ2-2	15	.	.	CASSFSNTHTGELFF	TGTGCCAGCAGCTTTTCGAACACGCACACCGGGGAGCTGTTTTTT
TRBV30	TRBJ1-4	15	TRBD1	once	CAWSETGGTNEKLFF	TGTGCCTGGAGTGAGACAGGGGGCACTAATGAAAAACTGTTTTTT
TRBV11-2	TRBJ2-2	13	.	once	CASSSTSTGELFF	TGTGCCAGCAGCTCCACTAGTACCGGGGAGCTGTTTTTT
TRBV4-1	TRBJ2-5	18	TRBD2	.	CASSQDFRASSGRETQYF	TGCGCCAGCAGCCAAGATTTTCGCGCGTCTAGCGGGCGAGAGACCCAGTACTTC
TRBV7-2	TRBJ1-2	15	.	.	CASSLRPGANYGYTF	TGTGCCAGCAGCTTAAGGCCAGGGGCTAACTATGGCTACACCTTC
TRBV4-1	TRBJ2-1	13	.	.	CASSQAGVNEQFF	TGCGCCAGCAGCCAAGCCGGAGTCAATGAGCAGTTCTTC
TRBV24-1	TRBJ1-1	13	.	many	CATLPDSESEAFF	TGTGCCACCCTTCCAGACAGTGAAAGTGAAGCTTTCTTT
TRBV20-1	TRBJ1-2	15	.	.	CSASPEVAGNYGYTF	TGCAGTGCTAGTCCCGAAGTGGCAGGGAACTATGGCTACACCTTC
TRBV10-3	TRBJ2-5	16	TRBD2	.	CAISDPTSGRVKTQYF	TGTGCCATCAGTGATCCTACTAGCGGGAGGGTCAAGACCCAGTACTTC
TRBV7-2	TRBJ2-1	15	.	.	CASNTGGLTGNEQFF	TGTGCCAGCAACACCGGTGGACTGACAGGCAATGAGCAGTTCTTC
TRBV29-1	TRBJ1-2	14	TRBD1	.	CSARAGQGGGGYTF	TGCAGCGCTAGAGCGGGACAGGGCGGTGGTGGCTACACCTTC
TRBV28	TRBJ1-2	12	.	.	CASSLVTGRYTF	TGTGCCAGCAGTTTGGTAACAGGTCGCTACACCTTC
TRBV9	TRBJ2-1	14	TRBD2	.	CASSVGLAVYEQFF	TGTGCCAGCAGCGTAGGACTAGCGGTATATGAGCAGTTCTTC
TRBV7-3	TRBJ1-1	15	.	.	CASSLKPGGVTEAFF	TGTGCCAGCAGCTTAAAACCGGGGGGTGTGACTGAAGCTTTCTTT
TRBV7-2	TRBJ2-1	17	TRBD2	.	CASSLAPRASGNDEQFF	TGTGCCAGCAGCTTAGCTCCTCGTGCTAGCGGGAACGATGAGCAGTTCTTC
TRBV10-3	TRBJ2-7	15	.	.	CAISESKGPSYEQYF	TGTGCCATCAGTGAGTCGAAGGGGCCCTCCTACGAGCAGTACTTC